The TCR beta chain described here comes from a study of cytomegalovirus exposure and HLA in healthy donors. This clone occurred a few times. The CDR3 is 15 amino acids. Germline V gives CDR1 SGHTA, CDR2 FQGNSA. Deletions cut 7 bases from V and 2 bases from J, with 18 bases between. The primer mix had 60 Vbeta and 13 Jbeta primers. Repertoires were generated with immunoSEQ multiplex PCR, while TCRdb's copy carries only in-frame clones and drops some. The table includes 200,000 to 250,000 clones, roughly 78% detected once. The chain carries TRBV7-2 and TRBJ2-7; D remains unclear. The clonotype was recovered from a boy between 10 and 17 years old in good health and CMV-seronegative. The source material was PBMCs. The CDR3 DNA reads TGTGCCAGCAATCGAGAGGAGACTTTACCCTACGAGCAGTACTTC. It is translated as CASNREETLPYEQYF.